The 12 T cell receptor beta chains below all came from one sample that was sequenced in a study of follicular helper T cells after annual influenza vaccination (dated by TCRdb to the late 2010s). Receptors were amplified or captured by the immunoSEQ multiplex PCR assay. TCRdb provides this immuneACCESS table in a form limited to in-frame rearrangements. Some clones are lacking; in checked studies, under half of them reflect an unresolved V gene, and why the rest are absent is not known. The sample table lists some 5,000 clones, approximately 84% of them with a count of one. Approximately 2.5% of the sample rests with the top ten. This specimen's time point label, per the study, means: 2015-2016 season, 7 days after influenza vaccination. Sequencing was performed on CXCR5+ CD38- circulating T follicular helper cells from blood, taken 7 days after influenza vaccination. The cell subset or site label for this specimen denotes: circulating Tfh, non-naive CD4+CXCR5+PD-1+ (ICOS+CD38+ or ICOS-CD38-). The receptors stem from an adult who received the influenza vaccine.

This clone was detected a few times. The rearrangement joins TRBV19 to TRBJ1-3, with D uncertain. Germline-derived CDR1 and CDR2 are LNHDA and SQIVND (reference sequence). CDR3 length: 13 residues. The V gene lost 4 bases and the J gene lost 0 bases, with 4 bases spanning the gap. CDR3 in DNA: TGTGCCAGTAGTACAGGCTCTGGAAACACCATATATTTT. Translating gives CASSTGSGNTIYF.

The chain has TRBV5-1 and TRBJ2-5; 9 bases match TRBD2. V trimming: 0 bases; J trimming: 2 bases; junction bases outside the gene matches: 5. CDR1 is SGHRS, CDR2 YFSETQ, per germline. There are 16 residues in the CDR3. For the CDR3, the DNA is TGCGCCAGCAGCTTGGCCGGAGGACTAGCGCAAGAGACCCAGTACTTC. It specifies CASSLAGGLAQETQYF.

This clone has a single count. The V call is TRBV9, the J call TRBJ1-5; 9 bases map to TRBD1. The germline V gene encodes CDR1 SGDLS and CDR2 YYNGEE. CDR3 size: 15 residues. V was pared by 4 bases and J by 1 base, with 3 bases of the junction left unmatched. DNA of the CDR3: TGTGCCAGCAGCCCCGGGACAGGGAGCAATCAGCCCCAGCATTTT. Translation: CASSPGTGSNQPQHF.

The chain is built from TRBV7-2 and TRBJ1-2, with D perhaps matching TRBD1 (6 bases). V gave up 0 bases and J gave up 3 bases, with 11 bases separating them. CDR1 is SGHTA, CDR2 FQGNSA, per germline. This CDR3 spans 15 amino acids. The CDR3 region has the DNA TGTGCCAGCAGCTTAGCTGCGGGGGGCGACTATGGCTACACCTTC. Protein: CASSLAAGGDYGYTF. Using reference TRBV7-2 and TRBJ1-2 for the parts outside the CDR3, the full variable domain is GAGVSQSPSNKVTEKGKDVELRCDPISGHTALYWYRQSLGQGLEFLIYFQGNSAPDKSGLPSDRFSAERTGGSVSTLTIQRTQQEDSAVYLCASSLAAGGDYGYTFGSGTRLTVV.

This chain links TRBV19 with TRBJ2-3; 7 bases fit TRBD2. This CDR3 is 16 amino acids long. The germline V gene has CDR1 LNHDA and CDR2 SQIVND (reference sequence). V lost 6 bases to trimming and J lost 0 bases; unmatched junction nucleotides: 9. Here the CDR3 DNA reads TGTGCCAGTAGCCCCTTAGGGAGGGGAAGCACAGATACGCAGTATTTT. It specifies CASSPLGRGSTDTQYF. The full variable domain, with the rest looked up from reference TRBV19 and TRBJ2-3, is DGGITQSPKYLFRKEGQNVTLSCEQNLNHDAMYWYRQDPGQGLRLIYYSQIVNDFQKGDIAEGYSVSREKKESFPLTVTSAQKNPTAFYLCASSPLGRGSTDTQYFGPGTRLTVL.

This chain uses TRBV5-4 with TRBJ1-3; TRBD1 matches at 8 bases. Germline CDR1 and CDR2: SGHNT and YYREEE (reference sequence). After removal of 0 bases from V and 4 bases from J, the junction contained 3 bases not matched to a gene. The CDR3 is 15 residues long. The CDR3 DNA follows: TGTGCCAGCAGCTTGGGGCAGGGGGCAGGAAACACCATATATTTT. Its translation: CASSLGQGAGNTIYF.

The V gene is TRBV14, the J gene TRBJ2-7; the D gene is possibly TRBD1 (5 bases). The germline V and J ends were trimmed by 4 bases and 2 bases, with 9 bases remaining between them. Per germline, CDR1 SGHDN and CDR2 FVKESK. CDR3 length: 13 residues. The CDR3 loop reads CASSRGRTYEQYF. CDR3 coding DNA: TGTGCCAGCAGCCGGGGCAGGACCTACGAGCAGTACTTC. Full variable domain (rest looked up from reference TRBV14 and TRBJ2-7): EAGVTQFPSHSVIEKGQTVTLRCDPISGHDNLYWYRRVMGKEIKFLLHFVKESKQDESGMPNNRFLAERTGGTYSTLKVQPAELEDSGVYFCASSRGRTYEQYFGPGTRLTVT.

The chain has TRBV5-1 and TRBJ2-7, with a possible D match to TRBD2 (5 bases). Germline V lookup: CDR1 SGHRS, CDR2 YFSETQ. V lost 4 bases to trimming and J lost 2 bases, with 10 bases between them. The CDR3 has 13 amino acids. The CDR3 protein is CASSATIAYEQYF. CDR3 nucleotides: TGCGCCAGCAGCGCGACTATCGCCTACGAGCAGTACTTC.

This chain joins TRBV1 and TRBJ2-1; the D call in the table, TRBD2, was not verified against the DNA. TRBV1 is a recognized pseudogene. This CDR3 region has 14 residues. The CDR3 protein is CTSSQRDPHNEQFF. The CDR3 DNA reads TGCACCAGCAGCCAGCGGGACCCCCACAATGAGCAGTTCTTC.

This clone was observed once. This sequence joins TRBV5-1 and TRBJ2-2; weak D call: TRBD2 (6 bases). Germline CDR1 and CDR2: SGHRS and YFSETQ. CDR3 length: 15 amino acids. The V end was cut by 4 bases, the J end by 3 bases, with 13 bases between. The CDR3 coding sequence is TGCGCCAGCAGCCCTTCGGGAGATTACACCGGGGAGCTGTTTTTT. Translating gives CASSPSGDYTGELFF. The variable domain in full, with the rest retrieved from reference TRBV5-1 and TRBJ2-2, is KAGVTQTPRYLIKTRGQQVTLSCSPISGHRSVSWYQQTPGQGLQFLFEYFSETQRNKGNFPGRFSGRQFSNSRSEMNVSTLELGDSALYLCASSPSGDYTGELFFGEGSRLTVL.

The chain joins TRBV4-3 to TRBJ2-7; the D gene is possibly TRBD2 (6 bases). V was pared by 4 bases and J by 2 bases, with 12 bases between. Germline-derived CDR1 and CDR2 are LGHNA and YSLEER. The CDR3 has 14 amino acids. This CDR3 reads CASSRAAGTYEQYF. In DNA form, the CDR3 reads TGCGCCAGCAGCCGAGCAGCGGGCACCTACGAGCAGTACTTC.

The rearrangement links TRBV11-2 to TRBJ2-5, with TRBD1 matching 8 bases. The CDR3 covers 14 residues. J lost 3 bases, V lost 5 bases, and 5 bases had no gene match. Germline V lookup: CDR1 SGHAT, CDR2 FQNNGV. CDR3 sequence reads: CASSQGAGEETQYF. The CDR3 DNA reads as TGTGCCAGCAGCCAGGGGGCAGGTGAAGAGACCCAGTACTTC.